This T cell receptor (beta chain) was identified in a study of long-term antiretroviral therapy in people with HIV. Findings and caveats of the study: The clones with expansion before ART were dominant in the repertoire at all time points. Relative to control repertoires, HIV repertoires exhibited narrower CDR3 length ranges. An increase in diversity followed ART, yet levels stayed below transplant donor controls.

This CDR3 region has 15 residues. With V trimmed by 1 base and J by 0 bases, 2 bases remained unmatched. CDR1 is SEHNR and CDR2 is FQNEAQ in the germline V gene (reference sequence). Sequencing relied on immunoSEQ assay v3.0, run at survey level. A per-sample goal of roughly 40,000-50,000 T-cell genomes was targeted by sequencing. The table came from immunoSEQ multiplex PCR; TCRdb's copy has only in-frame clones and leaves some out. This sample yields about 14,000 clones, of which roughly 80% are seen a single time; about a sixth belongs to the top ten. Remarks on this clone: Antigen unknown.

The source is a woman in her 40s with HIV. The chain has TRBV7-9 and TRBJ1-1; 7 bases align to TRBD1. The sample consisted of unsorted PBMCs, taken 1.8 years before starting antiretroviral therapy. The CDR3 loop reads CASSLGQGMNTEAFF. The CDR3 DNA reads as TGTGCCAGCAGCTTAGGACAGGGTATGAACACTGAAGCTTTCTTT. The whole variable domain, filled in from reference TRBV7-9 and TRBJ1-1, reads DTGVSQNPRHKITKRGQNVTFRCDPISEHNRLYWYRQTLGQGPEFLTYFQNEAQLEKSRLLSDRFSAERPKGSFSTLEIQRTEQGDSAMYLCASSLGQGMNTEAFFGQGTRLTVV.